The T cell receptor beta chain under discussion was sequenced for a study of blood T cell repertoires in COVID-19. Study overall: From the United States, Italy and Spain came samples of acute and convalescent COVID-19.

Recruited during active infection, patients (from Seattle) were subsequently followed longitudinally. Original processing notes: Nucleated cell number was recorded as an estimate derived from reference gene primer amplification. The repertoire was sequenced with immunoSEQ multiplex PCR; TCRdb's copy has only in-frame clones and lacks some. D and trimming were read from the DNA, whereas the V and J calls and clone size are those reported in that table. Of approximately 63,000 clones in the sample, more than 80% were seen once. Germline V CDR1 and CDR2: GTSNPN, SVGIG (reference sequence). The CDR3 consists of 15 residues. Trimming at V came to 2 bases and at J to 2 bases, leaving 5 bases not matched to a gene.

The rearrangement links TRBV30 to TRBJ2-7; 11 bases align to TRBD2. Sequencing input: peripheral blood. The origin of this receptor is a woman aged 55-70 years with COVID-19, enrolled during active disease. Here the CDR3 reads CAWSPPGLAAYEQYF. The CDR3, as DNA: TGTGCCTGGAGTCCTCCGGGACTAGCGGCCTACGAGCAGTACTTC.